This T cell receptor beta chain is from a study of spatial heterogeneity in lung cancer. Study overall: More beta-chain than alpha-chain sequences were consistently detected.

Time point indicated: sample taken at primary tumor resection. There were 72 donors, all of them untreated patients with early-stage non-small cell lung cancer. Extraction of whole RNA from tumor, nontumor lung or frozen PBMC preceded unsorted sequencing. TCR cDNA molecules each had a unique molecular identifier. TCRdb reprocessed the 5' RACE reads via MiXCR and lists one record per CDR3 protein. The data contain over 50,000 distinct CDR3 sequences, around 6% of them singletons. The specimen comprised PBMCs, sampled at surgery. This receptor was obtained from a female donor with early-stage non-small cell lung cancer.

The CDR3 DNA sequence: TGCGCCAGCAGCCCGACGGGGCCCACTGGAAACACCATATATTTT. Protein sequence: CASSPTGPTGNTIYF. V and J are TRBV5-1 and TRBJ1-3; maybe TRBD1 (5 bases). Germline V gene sequence: CDR1 SGHRS, CDR2 YFSETQ. This CDR3 is 15 amino acids long. V was pared by 4 bases and J by 2 bases, with 13 bases between.